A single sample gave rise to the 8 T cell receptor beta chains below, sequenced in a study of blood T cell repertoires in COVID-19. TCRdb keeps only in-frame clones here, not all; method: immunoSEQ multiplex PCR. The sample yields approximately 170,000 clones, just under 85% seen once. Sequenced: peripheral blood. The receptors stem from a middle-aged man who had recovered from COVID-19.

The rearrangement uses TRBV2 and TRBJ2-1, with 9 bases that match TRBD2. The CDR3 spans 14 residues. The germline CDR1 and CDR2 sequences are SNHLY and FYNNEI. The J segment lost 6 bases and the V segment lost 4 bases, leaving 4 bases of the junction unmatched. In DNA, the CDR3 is TGTGCCAGCAGTGGACTAGCGGTGGGCAATGAGCAGTTCTTC. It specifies CASSGLAVGNEQFF.

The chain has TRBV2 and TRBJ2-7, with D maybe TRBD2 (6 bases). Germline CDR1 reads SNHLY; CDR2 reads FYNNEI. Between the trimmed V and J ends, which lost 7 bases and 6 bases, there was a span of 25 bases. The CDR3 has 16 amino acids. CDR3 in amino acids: CASIGSGGPLLVEQYF. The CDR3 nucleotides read TGTGCCAGCATTGGGTCCGGGGGACCACTCCTCGTCGAGCAGTACTTC.

The CDR3 here is CASSRTSVSSYNEQFF. Written as DNA, the CDR3 is TGTGCCAGCAGCAGGACTAGCGTGAGCTCCTACAATGAGCAGTTCTTC. The chain combines TRBV11-2 with TRBJ2-1; 9 bases align to TRBD2. With V trimmed by 5 bases and J by 0 bases, 5 bases remained unmatched. The germline V gene encodes CDR1 SGHAT and CDR2 FQNNGV. There are 16 residues in the CDR3.

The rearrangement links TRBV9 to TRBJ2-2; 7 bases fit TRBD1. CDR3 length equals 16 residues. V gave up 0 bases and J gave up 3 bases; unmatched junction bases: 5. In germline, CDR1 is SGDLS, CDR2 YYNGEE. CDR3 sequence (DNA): TGTGCCAGCAGCGTAGAGGGGGCGGCAGACACCGGGGAGCTGTTTTTT. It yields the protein CASSVEGAADTGELFF. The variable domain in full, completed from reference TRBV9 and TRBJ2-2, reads DSGVTQTPKHLITATGQRVTLRCSPRSGDLSVYWYQQSLDQGLQFLIQYYNGEERAKGNILERFSAQQFPDLHSELNLSSLELGDSALYFCASSVEGAADTGELFFGEGSRLTVL.

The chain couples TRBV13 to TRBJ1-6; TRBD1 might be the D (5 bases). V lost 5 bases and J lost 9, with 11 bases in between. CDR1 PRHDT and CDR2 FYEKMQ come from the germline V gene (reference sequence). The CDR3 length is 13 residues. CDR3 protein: CASSVWGGSPLHF. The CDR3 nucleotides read TGTGCCAGCAGCGTCTGGGGGGGTTCACCCCTCCACTTT.

CDR3 in DNA: TGTGCCAGTACCACGGGACTAGCGGGGAGAGATTGGAATAGTGAGCAGTTCTTC. It encodes CASTTGLAGRDWNSEQFF. V and J are TRBV19 and TRBJ2-1, with TRBD2 matching over 13 bases. Germline assignment: CDR1 LNHDA and CDR2 SQIVND (reference sequence). The CDR3 has 18 amino acids. V trimming: 7 bases; J trimming: 9 bases; junction bases outside the gene matches: 18.

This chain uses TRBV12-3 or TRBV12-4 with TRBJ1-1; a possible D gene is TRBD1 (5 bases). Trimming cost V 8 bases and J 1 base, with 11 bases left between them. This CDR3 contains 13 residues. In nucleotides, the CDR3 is TGTGCCAGCGCGAATGGGGCGAACACTGAAGCTTTCTTT. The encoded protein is CASANGANTEAFF.

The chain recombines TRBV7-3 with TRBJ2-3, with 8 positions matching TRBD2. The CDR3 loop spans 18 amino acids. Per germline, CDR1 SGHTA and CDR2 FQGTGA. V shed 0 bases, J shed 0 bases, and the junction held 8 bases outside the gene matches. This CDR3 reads CASSLTARLASSTDTQYF. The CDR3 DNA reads TGTGCCAGCAGCTTAACTGCACGACTAGCGTCTAGCACAGATACGCAGTATTTT.